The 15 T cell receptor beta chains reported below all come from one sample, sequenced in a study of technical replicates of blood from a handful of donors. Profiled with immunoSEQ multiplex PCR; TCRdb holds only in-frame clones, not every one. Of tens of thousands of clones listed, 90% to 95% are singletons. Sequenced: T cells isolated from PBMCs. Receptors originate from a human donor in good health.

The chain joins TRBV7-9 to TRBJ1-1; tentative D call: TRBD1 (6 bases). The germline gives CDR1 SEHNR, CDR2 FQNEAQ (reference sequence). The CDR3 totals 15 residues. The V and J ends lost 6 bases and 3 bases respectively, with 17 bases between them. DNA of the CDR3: TGTGCCAGCAGGGGGGCGGCTTTTGGATACACTGAAGCTTTCTTT. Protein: CASRGAAFGYTEAFF.

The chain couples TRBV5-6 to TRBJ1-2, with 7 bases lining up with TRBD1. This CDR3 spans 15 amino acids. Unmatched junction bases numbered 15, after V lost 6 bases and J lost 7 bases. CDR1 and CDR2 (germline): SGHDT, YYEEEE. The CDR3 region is CASKEALTRGLGYTF. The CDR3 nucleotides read TGTGCCAGCAAAGAAGCACTAACAAGGGGGCTTGGCTACACCTTC.

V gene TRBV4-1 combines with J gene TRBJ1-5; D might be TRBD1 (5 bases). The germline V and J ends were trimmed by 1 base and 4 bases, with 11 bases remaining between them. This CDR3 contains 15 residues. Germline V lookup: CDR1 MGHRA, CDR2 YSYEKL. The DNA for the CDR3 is TGCGCCAGCAGCCAAGGGAGACAGATTAATCAGCCCCAGCATTTT. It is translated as CASSQGRQINQPQHF.

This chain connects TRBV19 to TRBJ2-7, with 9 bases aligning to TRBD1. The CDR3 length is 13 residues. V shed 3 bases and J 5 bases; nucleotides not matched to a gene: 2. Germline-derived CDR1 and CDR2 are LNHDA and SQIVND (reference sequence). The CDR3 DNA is TGTGCCAGTAGTATCCGGACAGGGGACGAGCAGTACTTC. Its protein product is CASSIRTGDEQYF.

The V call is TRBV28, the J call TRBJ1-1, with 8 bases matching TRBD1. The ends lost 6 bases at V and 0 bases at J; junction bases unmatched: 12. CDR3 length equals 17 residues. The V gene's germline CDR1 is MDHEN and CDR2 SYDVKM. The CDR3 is CASRSDRVSSMNTEAFF. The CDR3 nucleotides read TGTGCCAGCAGATCGGACAGGGTGTCCTCTATGAACACTGAAGCTTTCTTT.

CDR3 sequence: CASKRGGSTDTQYF. As DNA, the CDR3 is TGTGCCAGCAAGCGCGGTGGCAGTACAGATACGCAGTATTTT. The chain has TRBV6-1 and TRBJ2-3; no reliable D call. The CDR3 consists of 14 residues. From germline, CDR1 is MNHNS and CDR2 SASEGT. Trimming left V 7 bases short and J 3 bases short, with 14 bases between.

As DNA, the CDR3 is TGTGCCTCGACTAGAATTACAGATACGCAGTATTTT. Amino acids: CASTRITDTQYF. This chain uses TRBV30 with TRBJ2-3; weak D call: TRBD2 (6 bases). V lost 7 bases and J lost 3, with 11 bases in between. There are 12 residues in the CDR3. Germline CDR1 and CDR2: GTSNPN and SVGIG (reference sequence).

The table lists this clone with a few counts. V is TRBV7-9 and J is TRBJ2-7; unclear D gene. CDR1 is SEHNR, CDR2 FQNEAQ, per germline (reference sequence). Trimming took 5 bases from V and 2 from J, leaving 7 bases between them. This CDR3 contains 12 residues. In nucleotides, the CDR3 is TGTGCCAGCAGCCCTTCTACCTACGAGCAGTACTTC. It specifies CASSPSTYEQYF.

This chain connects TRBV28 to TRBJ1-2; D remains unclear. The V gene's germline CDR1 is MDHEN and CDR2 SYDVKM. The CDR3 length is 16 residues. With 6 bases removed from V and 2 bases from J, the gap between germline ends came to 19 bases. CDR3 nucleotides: TGTGCCAGCAGGGCAGCGGCGACTTCCTCCAACTATGGCTACACCTTC. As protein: CASRAAATSSNYGYTF.

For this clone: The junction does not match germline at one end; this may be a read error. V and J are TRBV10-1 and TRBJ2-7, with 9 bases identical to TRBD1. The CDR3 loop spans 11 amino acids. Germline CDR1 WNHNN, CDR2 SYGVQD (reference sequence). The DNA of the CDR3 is TGCGCCAGCAGTTCGGGACAGGGTAAGATCTTC. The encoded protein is CASSSGQGKIF.

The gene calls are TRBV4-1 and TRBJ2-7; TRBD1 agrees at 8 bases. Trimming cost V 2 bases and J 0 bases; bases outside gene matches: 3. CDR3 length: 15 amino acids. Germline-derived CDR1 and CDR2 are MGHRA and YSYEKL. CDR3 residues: CASSQWTGSSYEQYF. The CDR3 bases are TGCGCCAGCAGCCAATGGACAGGGAGCTCCTACGAGCAGTACTTC.

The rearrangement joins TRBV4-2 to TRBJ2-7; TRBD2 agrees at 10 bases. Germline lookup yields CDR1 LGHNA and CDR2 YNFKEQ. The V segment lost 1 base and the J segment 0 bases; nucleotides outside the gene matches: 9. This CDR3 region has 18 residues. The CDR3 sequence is CASSQGLAGPLISYEQYF. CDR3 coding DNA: TGTGCCAGCAGCCAAGGACTAGCGGGCCCTTTAATCTCCTACGAGCAGTACTTC.

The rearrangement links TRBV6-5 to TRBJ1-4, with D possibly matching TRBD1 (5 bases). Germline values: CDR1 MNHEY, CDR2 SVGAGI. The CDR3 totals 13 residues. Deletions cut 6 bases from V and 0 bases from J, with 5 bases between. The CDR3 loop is CASRGATNEKLFF. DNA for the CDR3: TGTGCCAGCAGAGGGGCAACTAATGAAAAACTGTTTTTT.

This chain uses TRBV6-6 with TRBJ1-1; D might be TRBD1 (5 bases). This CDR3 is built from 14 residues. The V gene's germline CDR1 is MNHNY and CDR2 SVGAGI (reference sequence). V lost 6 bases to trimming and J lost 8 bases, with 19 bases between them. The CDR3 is CASRTRGRIGEAFF. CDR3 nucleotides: TGTGCCAGCAGAACTCGGGGGAGAATAGGGGAAGCTTTCTTT.

Here the CDR3 DNA reads TGTGCCAGCAGCCTAACGGGGGGGGGCAATCAGCCCCAGCATTTT. This encodes CASSLTGGGNQPQHF. V and J are TRBV7-9 and TRBJ1-5; possibly TRBD1 for D (5 bases). The CDR3 has 15 residues. V lost 5 bases and J 2 bases, leaving 13 bases between the germline ends. CDR1 is SEHNR, CDR2 FQNEAQ, per germline (reference sequence).